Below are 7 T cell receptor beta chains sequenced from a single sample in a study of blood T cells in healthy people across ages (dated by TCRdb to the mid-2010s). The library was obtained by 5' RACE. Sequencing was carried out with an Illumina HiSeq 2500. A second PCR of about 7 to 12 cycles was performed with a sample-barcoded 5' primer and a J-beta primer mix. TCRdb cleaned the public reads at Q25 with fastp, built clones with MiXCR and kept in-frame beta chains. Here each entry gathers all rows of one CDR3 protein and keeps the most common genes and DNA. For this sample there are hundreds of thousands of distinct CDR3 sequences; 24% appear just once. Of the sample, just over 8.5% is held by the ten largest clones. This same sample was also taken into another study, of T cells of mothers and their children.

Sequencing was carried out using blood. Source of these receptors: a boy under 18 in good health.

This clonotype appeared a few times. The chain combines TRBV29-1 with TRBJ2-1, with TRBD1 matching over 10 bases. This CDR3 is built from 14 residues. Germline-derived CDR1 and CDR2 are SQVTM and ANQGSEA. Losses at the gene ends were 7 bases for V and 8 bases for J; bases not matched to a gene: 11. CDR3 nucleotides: TGCAGCGCTGACCGGGACAGGGGAGGGCATGAGCAGTTCTTC. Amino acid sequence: CSADRDRGGHEQFF.

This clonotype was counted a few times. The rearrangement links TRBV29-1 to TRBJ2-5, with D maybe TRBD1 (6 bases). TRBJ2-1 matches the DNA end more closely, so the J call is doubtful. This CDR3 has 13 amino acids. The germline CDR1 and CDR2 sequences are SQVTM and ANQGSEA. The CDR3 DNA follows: TGCAGCGTTGGGTCCGGGACACCGAATGAGCAGTTCTTC. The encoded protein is CSVGSGTPNEQFF.

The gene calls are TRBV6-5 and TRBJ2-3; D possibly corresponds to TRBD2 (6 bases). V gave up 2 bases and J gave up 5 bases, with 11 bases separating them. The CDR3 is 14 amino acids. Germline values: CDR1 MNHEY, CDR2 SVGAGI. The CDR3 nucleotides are TGTGCCAGCAGTTACGATAGCGGAGGAGATACGCAGTATTTT. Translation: CASSYDSGGDTQYF.

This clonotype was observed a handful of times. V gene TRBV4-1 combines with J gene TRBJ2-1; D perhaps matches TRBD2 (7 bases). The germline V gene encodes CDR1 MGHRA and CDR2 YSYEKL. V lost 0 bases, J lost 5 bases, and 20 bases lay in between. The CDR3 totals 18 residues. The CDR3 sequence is CASSQEGQGRGGNNEQFF. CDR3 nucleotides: TGCGCCAGCAGCCAAGAAGGGCAAGGGAGGGGGGGAAACAATGAGCAGTTCTTC.

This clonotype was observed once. In DNA form, the CDR3 reads TGTGCCAGCAGCTTAACCCCAGCGGGAGCATCCAATGAGCAGTTCTTC. Protein: CASSLTPAGASNEQFF. The chain carries TRBV7-3 and TRBJ2-1; 8 bases line up with TRBD2. The trim removed 0 bases at V and 6 bases at J, leaving 7 bases unmatched. Germline CDR1 is SGHTA and CDR2 is FQGTGA. This CDR3 has 16 amino acids.

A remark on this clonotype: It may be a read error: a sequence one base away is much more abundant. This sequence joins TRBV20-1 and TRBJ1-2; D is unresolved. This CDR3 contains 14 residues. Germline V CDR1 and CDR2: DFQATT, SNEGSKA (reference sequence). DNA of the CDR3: TGCAGTGCTAGAGATCCACGCAAGACCTATCGCTACACCTTC. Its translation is CSARDPRKTYRYTF.

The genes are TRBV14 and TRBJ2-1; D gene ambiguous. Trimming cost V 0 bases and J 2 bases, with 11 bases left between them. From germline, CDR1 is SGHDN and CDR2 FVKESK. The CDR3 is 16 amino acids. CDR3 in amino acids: CASSQDFDFAYNEQFF. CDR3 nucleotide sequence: TGTGCCAGCAGCCAAGATTTTGACTTTGCCTACAATGAGCAGTTCTTC.